These 9 T cell receptor beta chains were sequenced from one sample in a study of beta chain features in type 1 diabetes. The isolated RNA, all of it, was reverse transcribed, so expressed TCRB transcripts were what got sequenced. The assay was immunoSEQ multiplex PCR, and TCRdb's table has in-frame clones only and misses some. The repertoire holds roughly 450,000 clones, with more than 9.5% as singletons. The sequenced sample consisted of naive CD4+ T cells from blood. These receptors came from a young woman in good health.

This clone was recorded a few times. The V call is TRBV7-9, the J call TRBJ1-1, with TRBD1 as a possible D gene (6 bases). The CDR3 length is 14 residues. Trimming left V 1 base short and J 5 bases short, with 11 bases between. The germline V gene encodes CDR1 SEHNR and CDR2 FQNEAQ (reference sequence). The CDR3 coding sequence is TGTGCCAGCAGCTTAGAAGGGGGGCTGACTGAAGCTTTCTTT. Its translation: CASSLEGGLTEAFF.

This clone came up a few times. The chain has TRBV7-9 and TRBJ2-2; 8 bases agree with TRBD1. Per germline, CDR1 SEHNR and CDR2 FQNEAQ (reference sequence). V lost 5 bases to trimming and J lost 4 bases; unmatched junction nucleotides: 15. The CDR3 length is 18 residues. Written as DNA, the CDR3 is TGTGCCAGCAGCCAATATGGACAGGGACGGGTAGCCACCGGGGAGCTGTTTTTT. Its translation is CASSQYGQGRVATGELFF.

The chain uses TRBV7-2 and TRBJ1-5; D might be TRBD1 (6 bases). CDR3 length: 13 residues. V gave up 5 bases and J gave up 9 bases, with 14 bases separating them. Germline CDR1 SGHTA, CDR2 FQGNSA. CDR3 in DNA: TGTGCCAGCAGCCCACAGGGTCGTGGGCCCCAGCATTTT. Amino acid sequence: CASSPQGRGPQHF. The complete variable domain, with remaining parts taken from reference TRBV7-2 and TRBJ1-5, reads GAGVSQSPSNKVTEKGKDVELRCDPISGHTALYWYRQSLGQGLEFLIYFQGNSAPDKSGLPSDRFSAERTGGSVSTLTIQRTQQEDSAVYLCASSPQGRGPQHFGDGTRLSIL.

In this sample, this clone turned up a few times. Distinct nucleotide sequences in the sample also encode this CDR3. The V gene is TRBV5-1, the J gene TRBJ2-1; the D call may be TRBD1 or TRBD2 (6 bases each). This CDR3 is built from 15 residues. V gave up 4 bases and J gave up 1 base, with 12 bases separating them. The germline gives CDR1 SGHRS, CDR2 YFSETQ. This CDR3 reads CASSPGGGSYNEQFF. The CDR3 nucleotides read TGCGCCAGCAGCCCCGGGGGCGGATCCTACAATGAGCAGTTCTTC.

The chain employs TRBV29-1 and TRBJ2-1, with D perhaps TRBD1 or TRBD2 (5 bases each). Germline V lookup: CDR1 SQVTM, CDR2 ANQGSEA. V was cut by 6 bases and J by 8 bases, with 14 bases left in between. The CDR3 contains 12 residues. CDR3 sequence: CSVGTVGDEQFF. The DNA for the CDR3 is TGCAGCGTGGGGACCGTGGGAGATGAGCAGTTCTTC.

This clone was seen a handful of times. The chain joins TRBV5-1 to TRBJ2-7; D perhaps matches TRBD1 (6 bases). V lost 0 bases and J 6 bases, leaving 10 bases between the germline ends. CDR3 length: 13 residues. The V gene's germline CDR1 is SGHRS and CDR2 YFSETQ. In DNA form, the CDR3 reads TGCGCCAGCAGCTTGGTGGAACAGGGCGAGCAGTACGTC. Translated, it gives CASSLVEQGEQYV.

The chain uses TRBV4-2 and TRBJ2-5; D is perhaps TRBD2 (5 bases). The germline CDR1 and CDR2 sequences are LGHNA and YNFKEQ. V shed 0 bases and J shed 4 bases, with 15 bases lying between them. This CDR3 is built from 16 residues. This CDR3 is CASSQDRGLVRETQYF. For the CDR3, the DNA is TGTGCCAGCAGCCAAGATCGCGGGCTAGTCCGAGAGACCCAGTACTTC.

In DNA, the CDR3 is TGTGCCAGCAGTTCTAGTCCCTGGGGGATTATGAACACTGAAGCTTTCTTT. This encodes CASSSSPWGIMNTEAFF. The rearrangement uses TRBV28 and TRBJ1-1, with D possibly being TRBD1 (5 bases). Looked up from germline, CDR1 is MDHEN and CDR2 is SYDVKM. The CDR3 consists of 17 residues. Trimming shortened V by 4 bases and J by 0 bases, and 18 bases separated the two germline ends.

Worth noting for this clone: Distinct nucleotide sequences in the sample also encode this CDR3. The V call is TRBV30, the J call TRBJ2-5; tentatively, D is TRBD1 or TRBD2 (6 bases each). In germline, CDR1 is GTSNPN, CDR2 SVGIG (reference sequence). The CDR3 runs 13 residues. Deletions cut 5 bases from V and 6 bases from J, with 16 bases between. The chain's CDR3 is CAWGGLHGKTQYF. The CDR3 DNA sequence: TGTGCCTGGGGGGGGCTACATGGAAAGACCCAGTACTTC. The whole variable domain, remainder taken from reference TRBV30 and TRBJ2-5, is SQTIHQWPATLVQPVGSPLSLECTVEGTSNPNLYWYRQAAGRGLQLLFYSVGIGQISSEVPQNLSASRPQDRQFILSSKKLLLSDSGFYLCAWGGLHGKTQYFGPGTRLLVL.